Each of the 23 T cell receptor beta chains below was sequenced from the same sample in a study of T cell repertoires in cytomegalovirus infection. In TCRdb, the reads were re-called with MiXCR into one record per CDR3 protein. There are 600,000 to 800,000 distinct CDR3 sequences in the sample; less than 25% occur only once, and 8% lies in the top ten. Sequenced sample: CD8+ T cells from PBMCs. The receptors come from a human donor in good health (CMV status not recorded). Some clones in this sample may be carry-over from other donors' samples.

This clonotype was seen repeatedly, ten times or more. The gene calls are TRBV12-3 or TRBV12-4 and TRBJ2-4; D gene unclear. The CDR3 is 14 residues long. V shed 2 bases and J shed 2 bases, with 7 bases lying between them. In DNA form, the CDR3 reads TGTGCCAGCAGTTTAACTTTGACCAAAAACATTCAGTACTTC. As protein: CASSLTLTKNIQYF.

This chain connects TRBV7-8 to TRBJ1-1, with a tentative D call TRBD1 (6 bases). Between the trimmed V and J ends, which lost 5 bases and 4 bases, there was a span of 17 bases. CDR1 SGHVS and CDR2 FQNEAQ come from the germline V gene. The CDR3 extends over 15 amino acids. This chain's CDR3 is CASSLPSQGGTEAFF. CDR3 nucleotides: TGTGCCAGCAGCCTCCCCAGCCAAGGGGGCACTGAAGCTTTCTTT.

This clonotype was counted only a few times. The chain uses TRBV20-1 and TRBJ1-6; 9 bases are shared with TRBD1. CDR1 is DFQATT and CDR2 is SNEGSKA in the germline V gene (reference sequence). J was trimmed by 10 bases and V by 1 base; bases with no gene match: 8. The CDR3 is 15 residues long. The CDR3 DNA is TGCAGTGCTAGAGTTCCGGGACAGGGAAACTCACCCCTCCACTTT. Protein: CSARVPGQGNSPLHF.

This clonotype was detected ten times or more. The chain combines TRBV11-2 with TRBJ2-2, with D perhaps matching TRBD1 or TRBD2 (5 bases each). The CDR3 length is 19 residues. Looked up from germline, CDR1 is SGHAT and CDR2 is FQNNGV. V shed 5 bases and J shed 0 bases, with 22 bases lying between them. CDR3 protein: CASSPYVGAAQPNTGELFF. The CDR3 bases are TGTGCCAGCAGCCCCTACGTCGGGGCAGCTCAGCCGAACACCGGGGAGCTGTTTTTT.

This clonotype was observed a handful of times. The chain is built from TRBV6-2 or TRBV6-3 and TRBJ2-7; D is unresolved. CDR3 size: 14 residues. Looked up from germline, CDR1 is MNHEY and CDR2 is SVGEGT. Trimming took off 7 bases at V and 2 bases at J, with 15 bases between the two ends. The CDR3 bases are TGTGCCAGCACCTCACGGATTCAAACCTACGAGCAGTACGTC. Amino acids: CASTSRIQTYEQYV.

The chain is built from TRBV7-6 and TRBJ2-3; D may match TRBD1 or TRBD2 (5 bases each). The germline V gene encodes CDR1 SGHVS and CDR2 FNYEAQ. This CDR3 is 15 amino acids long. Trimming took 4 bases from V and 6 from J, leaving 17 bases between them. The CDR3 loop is CASSSPGTLADTQYF. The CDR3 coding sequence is TGTGCCAGCAGCTCACCCGGGACCTTGGCGGATACGCAGTATTTT.

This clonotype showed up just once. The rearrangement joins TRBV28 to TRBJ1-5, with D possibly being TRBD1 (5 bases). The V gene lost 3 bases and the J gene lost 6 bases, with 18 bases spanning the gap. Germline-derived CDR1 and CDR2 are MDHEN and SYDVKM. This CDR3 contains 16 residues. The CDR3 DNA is TGTGCCAGCAGTTTGGGGCGCTCATCGGTCGGTCAGCCCCAGCATTTT. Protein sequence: CASSLGRSSVGQPQHF. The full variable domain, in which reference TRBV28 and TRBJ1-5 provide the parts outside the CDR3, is DVKVTQSSRYLVKRTGEKVFLECVQDMDHENMFWYRQDPGLGLRLIYFSYDVKMKEKGDIPEGYSVSREKKERFSLILESASTNQTSMYLCASSLGRSSVGQPQHFGDGTRLSIL.

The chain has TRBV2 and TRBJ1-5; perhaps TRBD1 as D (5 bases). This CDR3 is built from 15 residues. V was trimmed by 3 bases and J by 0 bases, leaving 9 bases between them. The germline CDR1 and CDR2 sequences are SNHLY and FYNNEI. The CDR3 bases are TGTGCCAGCAGTGAGCGACAGAATAGCAATCAGCCCCAGCATTTT. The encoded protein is CASSERQNSNQPQHF.

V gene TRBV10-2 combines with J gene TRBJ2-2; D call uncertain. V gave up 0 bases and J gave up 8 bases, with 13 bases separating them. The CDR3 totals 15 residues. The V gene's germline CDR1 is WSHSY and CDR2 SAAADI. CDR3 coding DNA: TGCGCCAGCAGTGAGTCTAGTCCCGCGATAGGGGAGCTGTTTTTT. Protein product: CASSESSPAIGELFF.

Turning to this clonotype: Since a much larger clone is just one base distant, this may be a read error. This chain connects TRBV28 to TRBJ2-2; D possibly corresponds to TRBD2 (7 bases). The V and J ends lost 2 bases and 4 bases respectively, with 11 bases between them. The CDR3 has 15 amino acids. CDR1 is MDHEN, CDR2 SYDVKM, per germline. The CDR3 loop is CASSLHREGTGELFF. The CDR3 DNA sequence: TGTGCCAGCAGTTTACACAGGGAGGGCACCGGGGAGCTGTTTTTT. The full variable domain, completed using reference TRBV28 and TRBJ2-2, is DVKVTQSSRYLVKRTGEKVFLECVQDMDHENMFWYRQDPGLGLRLIYFSYDVKMKEKGDIPEGYSVSREKKERFSLILESASTNQTSMYLCASSLHREGTGELFFGEGSRLTVL.

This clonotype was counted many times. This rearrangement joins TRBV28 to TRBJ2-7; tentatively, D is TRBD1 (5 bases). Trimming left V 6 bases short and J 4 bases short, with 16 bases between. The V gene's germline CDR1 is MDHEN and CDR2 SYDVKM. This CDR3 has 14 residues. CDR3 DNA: TGTGCCAGCAGATCCAGGGCCCGCCTTTACGAGCAGTACGTC. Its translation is CASRSRARLYEQYV.

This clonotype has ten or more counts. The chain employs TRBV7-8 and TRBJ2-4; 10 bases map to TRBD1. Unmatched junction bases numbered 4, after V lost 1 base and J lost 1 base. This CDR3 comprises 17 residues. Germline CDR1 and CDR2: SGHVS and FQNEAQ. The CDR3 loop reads CASSLGRQGAAKNIQYF. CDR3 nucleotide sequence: TGTGCCAGCAGCTTAGGAAGACAGGGGGCGGCCAAAAACATTCAGTACTTC.

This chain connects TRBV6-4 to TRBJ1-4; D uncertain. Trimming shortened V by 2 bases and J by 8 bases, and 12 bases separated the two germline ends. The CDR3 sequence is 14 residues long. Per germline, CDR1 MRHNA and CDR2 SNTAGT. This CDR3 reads CASSDPRLREKLFF. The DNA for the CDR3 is TGTGCCAGCAGTGACCCCCGACTCAGGGAAAAACTGTTTTTT.

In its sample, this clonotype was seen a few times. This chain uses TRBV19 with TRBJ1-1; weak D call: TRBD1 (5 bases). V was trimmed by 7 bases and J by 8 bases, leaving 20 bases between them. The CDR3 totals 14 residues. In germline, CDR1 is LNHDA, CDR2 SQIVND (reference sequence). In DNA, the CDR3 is TGTGCCAGTATTTCTCCAGGGCCGGGTCACGAAGCTTTCTTT. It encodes CASISPGPGHEAFF.

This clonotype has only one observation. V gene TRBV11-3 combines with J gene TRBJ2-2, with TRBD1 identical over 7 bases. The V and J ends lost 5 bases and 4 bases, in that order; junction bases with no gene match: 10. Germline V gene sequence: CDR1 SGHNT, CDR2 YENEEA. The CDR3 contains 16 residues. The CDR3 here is CASSPGETGITGELFF. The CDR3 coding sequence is TGTGCCAGCAGCCCCGGGGAGACAGGGATCACCGGGGAGCTGTTTTTT.

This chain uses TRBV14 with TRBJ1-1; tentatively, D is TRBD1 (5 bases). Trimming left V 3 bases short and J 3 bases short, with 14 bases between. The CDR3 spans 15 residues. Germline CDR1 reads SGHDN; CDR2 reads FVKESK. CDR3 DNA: TGTGCCAGCAGCCAGCGCGGTTTCAGGGACACTGAAGCTTTCTTT. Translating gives CASSQRGFRDTEAFF.

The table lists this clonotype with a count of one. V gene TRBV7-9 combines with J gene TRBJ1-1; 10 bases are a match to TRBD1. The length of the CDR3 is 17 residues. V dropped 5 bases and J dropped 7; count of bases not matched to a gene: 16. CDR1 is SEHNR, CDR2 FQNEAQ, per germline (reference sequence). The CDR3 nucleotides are TGTGCCAGCAGCAATTTGGAAGGACAGGGGGAACCTTATGAAGCTTTCTTT. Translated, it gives CASSNLEGQGEPYEAFF.

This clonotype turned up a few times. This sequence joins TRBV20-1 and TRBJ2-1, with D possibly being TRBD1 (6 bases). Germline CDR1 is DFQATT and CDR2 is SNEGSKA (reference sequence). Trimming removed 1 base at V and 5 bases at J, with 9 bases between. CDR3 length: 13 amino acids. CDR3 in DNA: TGCAGTGCTAGAGGGGACACGCACAATGAGCAGTTCTTC. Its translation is CSARGDTHNEQFF.

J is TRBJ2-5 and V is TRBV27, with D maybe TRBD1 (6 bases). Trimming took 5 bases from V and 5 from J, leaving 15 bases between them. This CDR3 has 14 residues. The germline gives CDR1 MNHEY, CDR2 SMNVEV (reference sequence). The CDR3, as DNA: TGTGCCAGCAGTCCACAGGGAAGAGTTGAGACCCAGTACTTC. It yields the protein CASSPQGRVETQYF.

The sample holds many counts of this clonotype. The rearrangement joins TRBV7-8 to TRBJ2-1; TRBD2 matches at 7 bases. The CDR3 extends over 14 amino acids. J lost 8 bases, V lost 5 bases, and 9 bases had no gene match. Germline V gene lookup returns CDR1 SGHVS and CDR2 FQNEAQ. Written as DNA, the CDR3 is TGTGCCAGCAGCGTAGGACTAGTTCTCCATGAGCAGTTCTTC. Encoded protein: CASSVGLVLHEQFF.

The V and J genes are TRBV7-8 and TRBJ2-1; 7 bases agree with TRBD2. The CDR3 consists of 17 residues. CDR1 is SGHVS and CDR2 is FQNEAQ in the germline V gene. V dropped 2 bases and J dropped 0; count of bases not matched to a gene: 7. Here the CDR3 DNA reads TGTGCCAGCAGCTTAAGAACTAGCGTAAGCTCCTACAATGAGCAGTTCTTC. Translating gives CASSLRTSVSSYNEQFF.

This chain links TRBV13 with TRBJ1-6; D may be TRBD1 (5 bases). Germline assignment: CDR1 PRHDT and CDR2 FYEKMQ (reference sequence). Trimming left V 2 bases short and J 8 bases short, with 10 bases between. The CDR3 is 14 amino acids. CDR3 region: CASSLFREDSPLHF. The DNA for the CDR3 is TGTGCCAGCAGCTTATTCAGGGAGGATTCACCCCTCCACTTT.

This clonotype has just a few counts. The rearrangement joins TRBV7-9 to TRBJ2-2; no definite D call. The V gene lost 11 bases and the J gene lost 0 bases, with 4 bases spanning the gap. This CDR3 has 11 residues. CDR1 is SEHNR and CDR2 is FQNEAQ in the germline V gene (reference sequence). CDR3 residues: CARSNTGELFF. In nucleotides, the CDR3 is TGTGCCCGTTCGAACACCGGGGAGCTGTTTTTT.